This T cell receptor beta chain was recorded in a study of regulatory T cells in long-lasting Graves disease. The TCR beta library used iRepertoire HTBI primers with Arm-PCR amplification of CDR3. One entry per CDR3 protein results from TCRdb running MiXCR on the multiplex PCR reads. The repertoire holds 450,000 or so distinct CDR3 sequences, with 22% as singletons. Documented time point: persistent/refractory GD, antithyroid drugs over 5 years with positive TRAb. TCR sequences were obtained from RNA taken from PBMCs. Under American Thyroid Association guidelines, Graves' disease was diagnosed. The sample here was peripheral blood mononuclear cells (PBMCs), taken when the disease was refractory, from a patient treated with antithyroid drugs. The receptor comes from a female donor with Graves disease.

CDR3 loop: CSVGSSGSGEQFF. The CDR3 nucleotides read TGCAGCGTTGGGTCCAGCGGGAGCGGAGAGCAGTTCTTC. V and J are TRBV29-1 and TRBJ2-1, with 8 bases that match TRBD2. V was pared by 4 bases and J by 10 bases, with 9 bases of the junction left unmatched. The germline CDR1 and CDR2 sequences are SQVTM and ANQGSEA. The length of the CDR3 is 13 residues.